At least ten counts were recorded for the clone carrying this T cell receptor beta chain. Its antigen is unidentified. The TCRbeta library was prepared with unique molecular identifiers. TCRdb independently ran MiXCR on the PCR reads; one entry per CDR3 protein. The data show approximately 190,000 distinct CDR3 sequences, 6.3% seen once. The data were obtained in a study of T-cell reconstitution after alpha-beta-depleted transplantation in children. Germline V lookup: CDR1 DFQATT, CDR2 SNEGSKA (reference sequence). The V and J ends lost 0 bases and 3 bases respectively, with 21 bases between them. The CDR3 covers 17 residues. Study observations and caveats: The origin of high day-60 TCRbeta diversity in some patients lay in surviving recipient T cells and thymic progenitors. T-cell counts and diversity at one year post-transplant came mainly from newly produced T cells. Two months or so post-transplant, alpha-beta T cells reportedly derived from several hundred expanded graft clones.

Here the sequenced sample was PBMCs, taken before TCRalphabeta/CD19-depleted stem cell transplant. This TCR came from a girl under three years old with combined immunodeficiency, due to receive a stem cell transplant. The chain combines TRBV20-1 with TRBJ2-7, with D perhaps TRBD2 (5 bases). CDR3 in amino acids: CSARDLIILTTSYEQYF. DNA of the CDR3: TGCAGTGCTAGAGACCTGATTATCTTGACAACTAGCTACGAGCAGTACTTC.